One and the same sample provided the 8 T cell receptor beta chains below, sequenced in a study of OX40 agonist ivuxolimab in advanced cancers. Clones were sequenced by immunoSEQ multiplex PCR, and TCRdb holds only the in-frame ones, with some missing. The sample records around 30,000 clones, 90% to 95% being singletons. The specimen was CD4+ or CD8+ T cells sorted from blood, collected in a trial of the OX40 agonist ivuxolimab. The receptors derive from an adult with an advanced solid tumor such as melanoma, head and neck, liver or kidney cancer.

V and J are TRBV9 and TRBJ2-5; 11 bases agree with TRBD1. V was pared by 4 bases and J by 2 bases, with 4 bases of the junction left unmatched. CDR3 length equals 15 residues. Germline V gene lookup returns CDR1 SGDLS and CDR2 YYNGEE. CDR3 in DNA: TGTGCCAGCAGCCCCGGGACAGGGGGGCAAGAGACCCAGTACTTC. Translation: CASSPGTGGQETQYF.

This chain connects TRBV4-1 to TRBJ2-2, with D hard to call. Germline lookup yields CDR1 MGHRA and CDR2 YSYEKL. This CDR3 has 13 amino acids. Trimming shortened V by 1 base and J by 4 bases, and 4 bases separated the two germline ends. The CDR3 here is CASSQVITGELFF. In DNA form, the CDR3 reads TGCGCCAGCAGCCAAGTTATCACCGGGGAGCTGTTTTTT.

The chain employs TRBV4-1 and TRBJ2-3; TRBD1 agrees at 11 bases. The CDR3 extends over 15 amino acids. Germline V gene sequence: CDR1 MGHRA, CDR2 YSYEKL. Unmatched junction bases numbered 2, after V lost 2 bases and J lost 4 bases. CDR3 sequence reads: CASSQSGQGADTQYF. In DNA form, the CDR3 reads TGCGCCAGCAGCCAATCGGGACAGGGGGCAGATACGCAGTATTTT.

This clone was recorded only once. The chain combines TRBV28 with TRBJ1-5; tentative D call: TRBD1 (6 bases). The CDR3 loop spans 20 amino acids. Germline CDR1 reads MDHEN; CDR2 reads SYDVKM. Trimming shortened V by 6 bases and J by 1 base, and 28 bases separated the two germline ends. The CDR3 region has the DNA TGTGCCAGCAGGGGGACGACAGGCCGGAAGGGTTCCAGGAGCAATCAGCCCCAGCATTTT. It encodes CASRGTTGRKGSRSNQPQHF.

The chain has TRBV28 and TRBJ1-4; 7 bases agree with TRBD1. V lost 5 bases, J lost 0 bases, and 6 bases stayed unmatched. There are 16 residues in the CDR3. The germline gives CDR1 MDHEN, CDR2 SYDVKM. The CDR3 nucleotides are TGTGCCAGCAGTATTTATCAGGGGGCAACTAATGAAAAACTGTTTTTT. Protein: CASSIYQGATNEKLFF. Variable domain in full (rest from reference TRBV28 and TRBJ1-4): DVKVTQSSRYLVKRTGEKVFLECVQDMDHENMFWYRQDPGLGLRLIYFSYDVKMKEKGDIPEGYSVSREKKERFSLILESASTNQTSMYLCASSIYQGATNEKLFFGSGTQLSVL.

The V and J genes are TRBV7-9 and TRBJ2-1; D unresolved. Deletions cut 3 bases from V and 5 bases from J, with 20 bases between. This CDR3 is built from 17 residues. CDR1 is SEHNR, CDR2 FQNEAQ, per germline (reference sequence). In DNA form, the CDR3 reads TGTGCCAGCAGCTTCCCCCGGCTCGCCGGTGAGGACAATGAGCAGTTCTTC. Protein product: CASSFPRLAGEDNEQFF.

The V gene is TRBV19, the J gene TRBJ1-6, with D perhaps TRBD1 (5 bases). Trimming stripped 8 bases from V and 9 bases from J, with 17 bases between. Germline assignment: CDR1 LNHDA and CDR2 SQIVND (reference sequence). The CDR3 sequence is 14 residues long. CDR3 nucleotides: TGTGCCAGTTACTTCGGTCGGGGGACTTCACCCCTCCACTTT. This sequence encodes CASYFGRGTSPLHF.

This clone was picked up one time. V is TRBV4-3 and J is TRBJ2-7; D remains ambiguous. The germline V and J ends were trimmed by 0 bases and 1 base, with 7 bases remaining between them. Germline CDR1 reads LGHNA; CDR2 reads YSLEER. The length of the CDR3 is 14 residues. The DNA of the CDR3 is TGCGCCAGCAGCCAAGATAGTGGATCCTACGAGCAGTACTTC. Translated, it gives CASSQDSGSYEQYF.